The rows below give T cell receptor beta chains drawn from one sample of a study of blood T cell repertoires in COVID-19. Sequencing used immunoSEQ multiplex PCR; TCRdb keeps in-frame clones, though not all of them. This sample has tens of thousands of clones; roughly 80% occur once, and the top ten carry approximately 15%. The sequenced material came from peripheral blood. The receptor set was obtained from a human donor in a cohort sampled during active COVID-19. CDR3s leave out the opening cysteine and the closing phenylalanine or tryptophan. Clone size is not always given. Where it is, it says once, few, many or a class for expanded clones.

TRBJ1-1,TRBV12-3/TRBV12-4,NA,ASSLRPNTEAF
TRBJ2-5,TRBV6-1,NA,ASSERAGGLFEETQY
TRBJ2-2,TRBV6-5,NA,ASSYSRGSTGELF
TRBJ2-3,TRBV6-5,NA,ASQKVQADTQY
TRBJ1-2,TRBV5-6,once,ASSFTQTGVYGYT
TRBJ2-4,TRBV5-1,NA,ASSLIGGNQNIQY
TRBJ2-7,TRBV27,once,ASRIFYEQY
TRBJ2-1,TRBV5-4,NA,ASSLAAGGNSDEQF
TRBJ2-3,TRBV3-1/TRBV3-2,NA,ASSHTPGDYSTDTQY
TRBJ2-1,TRBV28,NA,ASSFGTSGSRF
TRBJ2-6,TRBV5-5,NA,ASSLVEYSGANVLT
TRBJ2-5,TRBV3-1/TRBV3-2,NA,ASSQGPRLAGEETQY
TRBJ1-5,TRBV21-1,once,ASSRLPRDRVSNQPQH
TRBJ2-3,TRBV4-2,NA,ASSQDRAGGPDTQY
TRBJ2-2,TRBV28,NA,ASSYGRRRLDTGELF
TRBJ2-7,TRBV28,NA,ASTADYRGSYEQY
TRBJ2-3,TRBV28,NA,ASTPSGGLRTDTQY
TRBJ2-7,TRBV7-3,NA,ASSLTTGAAYEQY
TRBJ2-1,TRBV6-5,NA,ASILAGGRRQF
TRBJ1-4,TRBV2,NA,ASRWPEKLF
TRBJ2-5,TRBV12-3/TRBV12-4,once,ASSYGQAETQY
TRBJ2-7,TRBV6-5,NA,ASSRYRDTGYEQY
TRBJ2-6,TRBV19,medium-sized,ATQPGSGANVLT
TRBJ2-7,TRBV9,few,ASSVGRTSGSYEQY
TRBJ1-2,TRBV28,NA,ASSLVRNYGYT
TRBJ1-5,TRBV9,NA,ASSVGQANQPQH
TRBJ2-7,TRBV15,NA,ATSRGHPSGREKTYEQY